This passage covers 31 T cell receptor beta chains from one sample sequenced in a study of cytomegalovirus exposure and HLA in healthy donors. Primers included in the PCR were 60 Vbeta and 13 Jbeta primers. The protocol was immunoSEQ multiplex PCR, while the TCRdb copy is restricted to in-frame clones and leaves out a portion. The data show approximately 110,000 clones, approximately 80% seen once. Sequencing was carried out using PBMCs. The source of these receptors is a woman aged 35 to 49 in good health and CMV-seropositive.

V and J are TRBV13 and TRBJ2-1; a possible D gene is TRBD2 (5 bases). The V and J ends lost 4 bases and 12 bases respectively, with 13 bases between them. The CDR3 spans 12 residues. CDR1 is PRHDT, CDR2 FYEKMQ, per germline (reference sequence). The CDR3: CASSSLGETQFF. In DNA, the CDR3 is TGTGCCAGCAGCTCCCTCGGGGAGACGCAGTTCTTC.

The chain is built from TRBV19 and TRBJ1-1; D is perhaps TRBD1 (6 bases). The CDR3 consists of 14 residues. Germline lookup yields CDR1 LNHDA and CDR2 SQIVND (reference sequence). Trimming took 4 bases from V and 5 from J, leaving 14 bases between them. In nucleotides, the CDR3 is TGTGCCAGTAGTAGGGTGTTCAGGGGTACTGAAGCTTTCTTT. It translates to CASSRVFRGTEAFF.

This chain links TRBV19 with TRBJ2-7; TRBD2 matches at 12 bases. Germline lookup yields CDR1 LNHDA and CDR2 SQIVND (reference sequence). V was pared by 9 bases and J by 3 bases, with 9 bases of the junction left unmatched. This CDR3 contains 15 residues. CDR3 bases: TGTGCCAGAACTAGCGGGAGGATTGACTTCTACGAGCAGTACTTC. It codes for CARTSGRIDFYEQYF.

The chain uses TRBV11-2 and TRBJ2-1; D might be TRBD2 (6 bases). Germline V gene data show CDR1 as SGHAT and CDR2 as FQNNGV. This CDR3 region has 15 residues. The V end was cut by 3 bases, the J end by 4 bases, with 13 bases between. CDR3 region: CASSLSGLIYNEQFF. The CDR3 region has the DNA TGTGCCAGCAGCTTGTCGGGACTTATATACAATGAGCAGTTCTTC.

This clone was observed a single time. This sequence joins TRBV2 and TRBJ2-4; D is undetermined. The CDR3 has 15 amino acids. In germline, CDR1 is SNHLY, CDR2 FYNNEI. The ends were cut back, 1 base at V and 0 bases at J, with 7 bases in the middle. CDR3 in amino acids: CASSEDLLAKNIQYF. DNA of the CDR3: TGTGCCAGCAGTGAAGACTTGTTAGCCAAAAACATTCAGTACTTC. Supplemented by reference TRBV2 and TRBJ2-4, the full variable domain reads EPEVTQTPSHQVTQMGQEVILRCVPISNHLYFYWYRQILGQKVEFLVSFYNNEISEKSEIFDDQFSVERPDGSNFTLKIRSTKLEDSAMYFCASSEDLLAKNIQYFGAGTRLSVL.

CDR3: CAWSQLGPDTQYF. CDR3 nucleotide sequence: TGTGCCTGGAGTCAACTGGGCCCAGATACGCAGTATTTT. J is TRBJ2-3 and V is TRBV30; D remains unclear. V lost 2 bases to trimming and J lost 4 bases, with 10 bases between them. CDR3 length: 13 residues. The germline CDR1 and CDR2 sequences are GTSNPN and SVGIG (reference sequence).

This CDR3 reads CAISEEQVGLNEQFF. The CDR3 DNA reads as TGTGCCATCAGTGAAGAACAGGTAGGATTGAATGAGCAGTTCTTC. This rearrangement joins TRBV10-3 to TRBJ2-1, with a weak D call TRBD1 (5 bases). The V and J ends lost 3 bases and 7 bases respectively, with 16 bases between them. Germline-derived CDR1 and CDR2 are ENHRY and SYGVKD. The CDR3 contains 15 residues.

The genes are TRBV2 and TRBJ2-1, with 8 bases that match TRBD2. The CDR3 is made up of 16 amino acids. Germline V gene sequence: CDR1 SNHLY, CDR2 FYNNEI. Trimming removed 6 bases from V and 8 bases from J; junction bases left unmatched: 15. CDR3 DNA sequence: TGTGCCAGCAGACCCCGATGGAGCGGGAGACCCGATGAGCAGTTCTTC. This gives the protein CASRPRWSGRPDEQFF.

This chain connects TRBV27 to TRBJ2-5; possibly TRBD1 for D (6 bases). TRBJ2-7 matches the DNA end more closely, so the J call is doubtful. There are 15 residues in the CDR3. Germline CDR1 is MNHEY and CDR2 is SMNVEV (reference sequence). CDR3 amino acids: CASSSWTEPPYEQYF. In DNA form, the CDR3 reads TGTGCCAGCAGTTCCTGGACAGAACCTCCCTACGAGCAGTACTTC.

The gene calls are TRBV28 and TRBJ1-2; 7 nucleotides align to TRBD1. The junction had 9 bases not matched to a gene; V was cut back by 3 bases and J by 11 bases. Germline V gives CDR1 MDHEN, CDR2 SYDVKM. The CDR3 has 13 amino acids. In DNA, the CDR3 is TGTGCCAGCAGTTTCCGGACAGGCACCGCTTACACCTTC. It yields the protein CASSFRTGTAYTF.

The V and J genes are TRBV6-5 and TRBJ1-4, with a tentative D call TRBD1 (6 bases). Deletions cut 5 bases from V and 6 bases from J, with 13 bases between. CDR1 is MNHEY and CDR2 is SVGAGI in the germline V gene. The CDR3 is 14 residues long. The CDR3 DNA reads TGTGCCAGCAGTCTACAGGGAGAGCATGAAAAACTGTTTTTT. Its translation is CASSLQGEHEKLFF.

CDR3 sequence: CASSHYGGNTGELFF. The CDR3, as DNA: TGTGCCAGCAGTCATTACGGGGGGAACACCGGGGAGCTGTTTTTT. The chain couples TRBV7-9 to TRBJ2-2, with D maybe TRBD2 (6 bases). The CDR3 loop spans 15 amino acids. V was cut by 6 bases and J by 1 base, with 12 bases left in between. The germline gives CDR1 SEHNR, CDR2 FQNEAQ (reference sequence).

V is TRBV7-2 and J is TRBJ1-1; D remains ambiguous. The ends were cut back, 5 bases at V and 6 bases at J, with 16 bases in the middle. CDR3 length: 14 residues. Germline V lookup: CDR1 SGHTA, CDR2 FQGNSA. The CDR3 is CASSPEPGIAEAFF. The DNA of the CDR3 is TGTGCCAGCAGCCCCGAACCGGGAATCGCTGAAGCTTTCTTT.

V gene TRBV2 combines with J gene TRBJ2-1; no firm D call. Between the trimmed V and J ends, which lost 5 bases and 7 bases, there was a span of 3 bases. Germline V gives CDR1 SNHLY, CDR2 FYNNEI. The CDR3 is made up of 10 amino acids. The CDR3 DNA reads TGTGCCAGCAGTCGGAATGAGCAGTTCTTC. Its translation: CASSRNEQFF.

V and J are TRBV1 and TRBJ2-7; TRBD2 is the table's D call, not checked against the DNA. TRBV1 has pseudogene status. The CDR3 has 16 amino acids. This chain's CDR3 is CTSSQETSGRGHEQYF. The CDR3, as DNA: TGCACCAGCAGCCAGGAAACTAGCGGGAGGGGCCACGAGCAGTACTTC.

This chain uses TRBV6-5 with TRBJ1-4, with D hard to call. Between the trimmed V and J ends, which lost 5 bases and 3 bases, there was a span of 10 bases. Germline assignment: CDR1 MNHEY and CDR2 SVGAGI. The CDR3 extends over 14 amino acids. In DNA, the CDR3 is TGTGCCAGCAGTCGGACTAAAGCTAATGAAAAACTGTTTTTT. It is translated as CASSRTKANEKLFF.

V gene TRBV7-9 combines with J gene TRBJ2-1, with TRBD2 as a possible D gene (6 bases). Germline CDR1 reads SEHNR; CDR2 reads FQNEAQ (reference sequence). The CDR3 totals 15 residues. Between the trimmed V and J ends, which lost 4 bases and 0 bases, there was a span of 10 bases. The DNA for the CDR3 is TGTGCCAGCAGCTGGGACTTCAGCTCCTACAATGAGCAGTTCTTC. The encoded protein is CASSWDFSSYNEQFF.

The chain links TRBV11-1 to TRBJ1-6; no clear D gene. Germline CDR1 SGHAT, CDR2 FQDESV (reference sequence). V was shortened by 0 bases and J by 10 bases, with 7 bases between the two germline ends. The CDR3 length is 13 residues. CDR3 amino acids: CASSLASGSPLHF. The CDR3 nucleotides read TGTGCCAGCAGCTTAGCGAGCGGGTCACCCCTCCACTTT.

The chain employs TRBV23-1 and TRBJ2-5; tentatively, D is TRBD1 (6 bases). TRBV23-1 is flagged as an ORF with uncertain function. Trimming took off 8 bases at V and 4 bases at J, with 14 bases between the two ends. The CDR3 is 13 residues long. The CDR3 spells CASGPTQGETQYF. The CDR3 DNA is TGCGCCAGCGGTCCTACACAGGGAGAGACCCAGTACTTC.

J is TRBJ1-2 and V is TRBV5-6; D remains unclear. The CDR3 has 13 residues. The V gene's germline CDR1 is SGHDT and CDR2 YYEEEE. The V end was cut by 7 bases, the J end by 4 bases, with 14 bases between. The CDR3 reads CASHAAAIYGYTF. The CDR3, as DNA: TGTGCCAGCCACGCGGCTGCGATCTATGGCTACACCTTC.

The chain uses TRBV5-4 and TRBJ2-3, with 10 bases identical to TRBD2. J gave up 4 bases and V 3 bases, and 8 bases lay outside the gene matches. This CDR3 has 16 amino acids. Germline V gives CDR1 SGHNT, CDR2 YYREEE (reference sequence). The DNA of the CDR3 is TGTGCCAGCAGCTGGGGAAGCGGGAGGGTATCAGATACGCAGTATTTT. This gives the protein CASSWGSGRVSDTQYF.

The rearrangement uses TRBV28 and TRBJ1-3, with unresolved D. The V and J ends lost 8 bases and 2 bases respectively, with 13 bases between them. CDR3 size: 14 residues. The germline V gene encodes CDR1 MDHEN and CDR2 SYDVKM. CDR3 protein: CASRPGRAGNTIYF. For the CDR3, the DNA is TGTGCCAGCCGTCCCGGGAGGGCTGGAAACACCATATATTTT.

This clone showed up just a few times. The CDR3, as DNA: TGTGCCAGCAGCTTAAGACAGGCCGGTGAGCAGTTCTTC. Translating it yields CASSLRQAGEQFF. The chain joins TRBV7-9 to TRBJ2-1; perhaps TRBD1 as D (6 bases). The CDR3 is made up of 13 amino acids. The V gene lost 2 bases and the J gene lost 9 bases, with 11 bases spanning the gap. The V gene's germline CDR1 is SEHNR and CDR2 FQNEAQ (reference sequence). The variable domain in full, with the rest retrieved from reference TRBV7-9 and TRBJ2-1, is DTGVSQNPRHKITKRGQNVTFRCDPISEHNRLYWYRQTLGQGPEFLTYFQNEAQLEKSRLLSDRFSAERPKGSFSTLEIQRTEQGDSAMYLCASSLRQAGEQFFGPGTRLTVL.

The rearrangement uses TRBV7-9 and TRBJ2-1, with 8 bases identical to TRBD2. V gave up 1 base and J gave up 9 bases; unmatched junction bases: 5. The CDR3 loop spans 14 amino acids. Germline V gene lookup returns CDR1 SEHNR and CDR2 FQNEAQ (reference sequence). CDR3 loop: CASSLGGSGIEQFF. In DNA form, the CDR3 reads TGTGCCAGCAGCTTAGGCGGTAGCGGGATTGAGCAGTTCTTC.

J is TRBJ1-1 and V is TRBV5-1; D possibly corresponds to TRBD1 (5 bases). The germline V and J ends were trimmed by 4 bases and 1 base, with 20 bases remaining between them. The CDR3 has 17 residues. The germline CDR1 and CDR2 sequences are SGHRS and YFSETQ. The CDR3 here is CASSVGLFSGKNTEAFF. CDR3 DNA sequence: TGCGCCAGCAGCGTGGGACTTTTTTCGGGAAAGAACACTGAAGCTTTCTTT.

V usage is TRBV14 and J usage is TRBJ2-7; 10 bases align to TRBD1. Per germline, CDR1 SGHDN and CDR2 FVKESK. The CDR3 covers 15 residues. V lost 1 base, J lost 3 bases, and 3 bases stayed unmatched. This CDR3 reads CASSQVGTGDYEQYF. The CDR3 DNA reads TGTGCCAGCAGCCAAGTCGGGACAGGGGACTACGAGCAGTACTTC.

V is TRBV5-5 and J is TRBJ2-7; weak D call: TRBD2 (5 bases). The CDR3 spans 14 residues. V lost 0 bases to trimming and J lost 2 bases, with 9 bases between them. Looked up from germline, CDR1 is SGHKS and CDR2 is YYEKEE (reference sequence). CDR3: CASSLVGGPYEQYF. DNA of the CDR3: TGTGCCAGCAGCTTGGTAGGAGGACCCTACGAGCAGTACTTC.

As DNA, the CDR3 is TGTGCCAGTAGTCGGACTAGCGGGAGTGTCTACAATGAGCAGTTCTTC. Its translation is CASSRTSGSVYNEQFF. The chain uses TRBV19 and TRBJ2-1, with 13 bases lining up with TRBD2. With V trimmed by 5 bases and J by 3 bases, 4 bases remained unmatched. The length of the CDR3 is 16 residues. Germline lookup yields CDR1 LNHDA and CDR2 SQIVND (reference sequence).

This clone was counted only a few times. This sequence joins TRBV6-6 and TRBJ1-1, with a tentative D call TRBD1 (6 bases). The CDR3 runs 14 residues. Germline V gene data show CDR1 as MNHNY and CDR2 as SVGAGI (reference sequence). Trimming removed 5 bases at V and 7 bases at J, with 17 bases between. Here the CDR3 DNA reads TGTGCCAGCAGTCACTTAACTGAGGGGGTTGAAGCTTTCTTT. It is translated as CASSHLTEGVEAFF.

A few counts support this clone. The chain links TRBV5-1 to TRBJ2-2, with a possible D match to TRBD2 (5 bases). Between the trimmed V and J ends, which lost 0 bases and 2 bases, there was a span of 8 bases. The CDR3 sequence is 15 residues long. CDR1 is SGHRS and CDR2 is YFSETQ in the germline V gene. CDR3 loop: CASSLGGSNTGELFF. CDR3 sequence (DNA): TGCGCCAGCAGCTTGGGAGGGAGTAACACCGGGGAGCTGTTTTTT.

The chain is built from TRBV11-2 and TRBJ2-7; D perhaps matches TRBD2 (6 bases). Trimming took 0 bases from V and 1 from J, leaving 10 bases between them. Germline V gene data show CDR1 as SGHAT and CDR2 as FQNNGV. CDR3 length: 15 residues. In DNA, the CDR3 is TGTGCCAGCAGCTTAGACCCGGGAGAATCCTACGAGCAGTACTTC. This encodes CASSLDPGESYEQYF.